The sequence of this T cell receptor beta chain was determined in a study of blood T cell repertoires in COVID-19. Study information: T cells, B-cell-depleted T cells, or PBMCs supplied cDNA or gDNA.

The CDR3 length is 14 residues. The germline CDR1 and CDR2 sequences are MNHEY and SVGAGI. Trimming cost V 5 bases and J 9 bases; bases outside gene matches: 9. Participants came from fewer than 25 US areas, aged roughly 18 to 90 years. Cohorts were determined from participant-reported clinical history. Original processing methods: Estimation of nucleated cell counts relied on the amplification of reference gene primers. This table comes from immunoSEQ multiplex PCR, and its TCRdb copy is limited to in-frame clones, with some not included. V, J and clone size reflect that table, while D and trimming were determined from the DNA. Seen here are about 400,000 clones, roughly 88% observed once, and the top ten hold around 1.9%.

The chain recombines TRBV6-5 with TRBJ1-5; the match to TRBD1 covers 8 bases. The sample taken for sequencing was PBMCs or T cells enriched from blood (not recorded which). This clonotype was obtained from a middle-aged woman with acute COVID-19. CDR3 DNA: TGTGCCAGCAGTAATTCCGACAGGGGAAGGCCCCAGCATTTT. Translating gives CASSNSDRGRPQHF.